What follows are 16 T cell receptor beta chains derived from one specimen sequenced in a study of blood T cell repertoires in COVID-19 (dated by TCRdb to 2020 to 2022). The library was generated by the immunoSEQ multiplex PCR assay. The source is immuneACCESS, and TCRdb retained only in-frame sequences with V and J called. Part of the clones is not carried over; for the studies checked, unresolved V genes explain less than half of this, and the remainder is unexplained. For this sample there are over 200,000 clones; over 75% appear just once. The ten largest clones represent roughly a sixth of the sample. The sample was PBMCs or T cells enriched from blood (not recorded which). These receptors originate from a man between 18 and 35 years old who had recovered from COVID-19.

The chain uses TRBV11-2 and TRBJ2-7; a weak D match, TRBD2 (6 bases). V was pared by 5 bases and J by 1 base, with 18 bases between. The CDR3 is 16 amino acids. The germline CDR1 and CDR2 sequences are SGHAT and FQNNGV. This CDR3 reads CASSRGTEQPSYEQYF. The CDR3, as DNA: TGTGCCAGCAGCCGGGGGACGGAGCAACCTTCCTACGAGCAGTACTTC.

The V and J genes are TRBV7-2 and TRBJ1-3; D gene unclear. The CDR3 sequence is 13 residues long. V was trimmed by 3 bases and J by 0 bases, leaving 3 bases between them. Germline CDR1 SGHTA, CDR2 FQGNSA. The CDR3 DNA sequence: TGTGCCAGCAGCTTTAACTCTGGAAACACCATATATTTT. Translating it yields CASSFNSGNTIYF.

The chain carries TRBV7-2 and TRBJ2-7, with TRBD1 matching over 8 bases. CDR3 length equals 16 residues. After removal of 5 bases from V and 1 base from J, the junction contained 10 bases not matched to a gene. Germline assignment: CDR1 SGHTA and CDR2 FQGNSA. The CDR3 DNA is TGTGCCAGCAGCAAGGACGCCGGGACAGGATCCTACGAGCAGTACTTC. Its protein product is CASSKDAGTGSYEQYF.

The chain couples TRBV7-8 to TRBJ2-7; TRBD2 aligns across 7 bases. Germline trimming cut 0 bases from V and 3 bases from J; bases unmatched to any gene: 2. Germline CDR1 SGHVS, CDR2 FQNEAQ. The CDR3 length is 14 residues. In DNA, the CDR3 is TGTGCCAGCAGCTTAGCGGGAGGGTACTACGAGCAGTACTTC. Protein sequence: CASSLAGGYYEQYF.

V usage is TRBV7-9 and J usage is TRBJ1-2; TRBD1 aligns across 7 bases. The CDR3 is 16 residues long. J was trimmed by 2 bases and V by 1 base; bases with no gene match: 7. The germline gives CDR1 SEHNR, CDR2 FQNEAQ (reference sequence). In DNA, the CDR3 is TGTGCCAGCAGCTTAGATTTTCAGGGGGTGAACTATGGCTACACCTTC. It encodes CASSLDFQGVNYGYTF.

The chain employs TRBV27 and TRBJ2-7; 10 nucleotides match TRBD2. The CDR3 is made up of 15 amino acids. Germline CDR1 is MNHEY and CDR2 is SMNVEV (reference sequence). Trimming cost V 5 bases and J 3 bases; bases outside gene matches: 7. Here the CDR3 DNA reads TGTGCCAGCAGTCCCAGCGGGAGGGCAGGCTACGAGCAGTACTTC. It translates to CASSPSGRAGYEQYF.

This clone was observed a handful of times. This rearrangement joins TRBV6-1 to TRBJ1-3; 8 bases align to TRBD1. The CDR3 totals 16 residues. CDR1 MNHNS and CDR2 SASEGT come from the germline V gene. The ends lost 4 bases at V and 1 base at J; junction bases unmatched: 6. The CDR3 nucleotides read TGTGCCAGCAGTGCCCAGGGGGCGGGATCTGGAAACACCATATATTTT. Translated, it gives CASSAQGAGSGNTIYF.

The chain carries TRBV25-1 and TRBJ2-1; TRBD2 matches 8 bases. The trim removed 9 bases at V and 0 bases at J, leaving 7 bases unmatched. CDR1 and CDR2 from the germline V gene are MGHDK and SYGVNS. This CDR3 contains 15 residues. CDR3 in amino acids: CASTIAGSSYNEQFF. The CDR3 region has the DNA TGTGCCAGTACCATAGCGGGGTCCTCCTACAATGAGCAGTTCTTC.

The rearrangement joins TRBV5-1 to TRBJ2-2; 8 positions match TRBD2. Germline assignment: CDR1 SGHRS and CDR2 YFSETQ. The CDR3 consists of 16 residues. Trimming removed 4 bases from V and 5 bases from J; junction bases left unmatched: 10. The DNA of the CDR3 is TGCGCCAGCAGCCCGGCGGGACTAGGGGGGACCGGGGAGCTGTTTTTT. Encoded protein: CASSPAGLGGTGELFF.

Regarding this clone: Distinct nucleotide sequences in the sample also encode this CDR3. The chain joins TRBV7-9 to TRBJ1-1; 8 bases match TRBD1. This CDR3 is built from 15 residues. Unmatched junction bases numbered 5, after V lost 5 bases and J lost 0 bases. From germline, CDR1 is SEHNR and CDR2 FQNEAQ (reference sequence). The CDR3 spells CASSPGTGMNTEAFF. The CDR3 DNA reads TGTGCCAGCAGCCCCGGGACAGGAATGAACACTGAAGCTTTCTTT.

The rearrangement joins TRBV28 to TRBJ1-5; perhaps TRBD1 as D (5 bases). The length of the CDR3 is 14 residues. Trimming stripped 2 bases from V and 4 bases from J, with 9 bases between. The germline V gene has CDR1 MDHEN and CDR2 SYDVKM. The chain's CDR3 is CASSLGTGNQPQHF. In nucleotides, the CDR3 is TGTGCCAGCAGTTTAGGGACTGGGAATCAGCCCCAGCATTTT. The full variable domain, completed using reference TRBV28 and TRBJ1-5, is DVKVTQSSRYLVKRTGEKVFLECVQDMDHENMFWYRQDPGLGLRLIYFSYDVKMKEKGDIPEGYSVSREKKERFSLILESASTNQTSMYLCASSLGTGNQPQHFGDGTRLSIL.

The chain carries TRBV4-1 and TRBJ1-1; D is possibly TRBD1 (6 bases). Per germline, CDR1 MGHRA and CDR2 YSYEKL. The CDR3 covers 11 residues. Trimming left V 3 bases short and J 11 bases short, with 10 bases between. The CDR3 DNA follows: TGCGCCAGCAGCCAGACAGGCGGGGCTTTCTTT. Translating it yields CASSQTGGAFF.

This clone was picked up one time. The CDR3 DNA reads as TGTGCCAGCAGCGTAGGACAGGAAGGGCACACTGAAGCTTTCTTT. Protein sequence: CASSVGQEGHTEAFF. The rearrangement links TRBV9 to TRBJ1-1, with D possibly matching TRBD1 (6 bases). The germline CDR1 and CDR2 sequences are SGDLS and YYNGEE. This CDR3 contains 15 residues. Trimming shortened V by 0 bases and J by 3 bases, and 12 bases separated the two germline ends. The full variable domain, its missing parts supplied by reference TRBV9 and TRBJ1-1, is DSGVTQTPKHLITATGQRVTLRCSPRSGDLSVYWYQQSLDQGLQFLIQYYNGEERAKGNILERFSAQQFPDLHSELNLSSLELGDSALYFCASSVGQEGHTEAFFGQGTRLTVV.

This clone came up a few times. This chain links TRBV11-2 with TRBJ1-2; 7 nucleotides align to TRBD1. The germline V gene encodes CDR1 SGHAT and CDR2 FQNNGV. There are 14 residues in the CDR3. After removal of 0 bases from V and 6 bases from J, the junction contained 4 bases not matched to a gene. The CDR3 nucleotides are TGTGCCAGCAGCTTAGATAGACAGGGTGATGGCTACACCTTC. Protein product: CASSLDRQGDGYTF.

The chain employs TRBV30 and TRBJ2-1, with TRBD1 identical over 8 bases. Germline assignment: CDR1 GTSNPN and CDR2 SVGIG (reference sequence). Trimming cost V 2 bases and J 13 bases; bases outside gene matches: 7. The CDR3 is 12 amino acids. CDR3: CAWSPGAGGQFF. In DNA form, the CDR3 reads TGTGCCTGGAGTCCCGGGGCAGGGGGCCAGTTCTTC.

The gene calls are TRBV25-1 and TRBJ1-2, with D perhaps TRBD1 (5 bases). The length of the CDR3 is 12 residues. The V gene lost 10 bases and the J gene lost 2 bases, with 11 bases spanning the gap. Germline CDR1 MGHDK, CDR2 SYGVNS. CDR3 DNA: TGTGCCACAAATCGGGGGAACTATGGCTACACCTTC. It encodes CATNRGNYGYTF.